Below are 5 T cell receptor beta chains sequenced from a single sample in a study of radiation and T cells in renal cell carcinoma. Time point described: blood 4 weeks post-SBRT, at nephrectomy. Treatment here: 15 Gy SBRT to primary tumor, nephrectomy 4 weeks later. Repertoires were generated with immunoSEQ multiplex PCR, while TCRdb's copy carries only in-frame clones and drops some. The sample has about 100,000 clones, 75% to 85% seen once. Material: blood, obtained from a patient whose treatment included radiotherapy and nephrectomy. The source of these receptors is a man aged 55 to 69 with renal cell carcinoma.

The CDR3 here is CASSVTPTSGSLSEQFF. As DNA, the CDR3 is TGTGCCAGCAGCGTGACCCCCACTAGCGGGAGTTTGAGTGAGCAGTTCTTC. The chain couples TRBV9 to TRBJ2-1; 11 bases agree with TRBD2. V was pared by 2 bases and J by 9 bases, with 13 bases of the junction left unmatched. Germline V lookup: CDR1 SGDLS, CDR2 YYNGEE. The length of the CDR3 is 17 residues.

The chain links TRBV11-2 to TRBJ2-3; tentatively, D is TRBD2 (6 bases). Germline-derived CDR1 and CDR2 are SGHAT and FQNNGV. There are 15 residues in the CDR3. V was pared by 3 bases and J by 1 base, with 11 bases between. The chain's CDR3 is CASSLDGGGTDTQYF. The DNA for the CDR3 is TGTGCCAGCAGCTTGGACGGAGGGGGCACAGATACGCAGTATTTT.

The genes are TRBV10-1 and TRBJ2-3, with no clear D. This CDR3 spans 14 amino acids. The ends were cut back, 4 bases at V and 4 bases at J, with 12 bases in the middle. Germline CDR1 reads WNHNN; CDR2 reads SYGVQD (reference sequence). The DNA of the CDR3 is TGCGCCAGCAGTGCCCCTACCCCGGCAGATACGCAGTATTTT. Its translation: CASSAPTPADTQYF.

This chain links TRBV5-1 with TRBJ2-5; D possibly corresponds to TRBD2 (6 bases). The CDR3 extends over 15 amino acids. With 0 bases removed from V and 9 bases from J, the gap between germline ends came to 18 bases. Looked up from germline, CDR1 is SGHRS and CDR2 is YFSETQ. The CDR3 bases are TGCGCCAGCAGCTTGGGACTGCGGGGTGGGGAGGCCCAGTACTTC. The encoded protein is CASSLGLRGGEAQYF.

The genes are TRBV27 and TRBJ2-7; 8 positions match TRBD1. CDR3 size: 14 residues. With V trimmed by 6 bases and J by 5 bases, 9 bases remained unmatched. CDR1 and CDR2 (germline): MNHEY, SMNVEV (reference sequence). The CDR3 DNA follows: TGTGCCAGCAGCCCCAGGACAGGGATCCACGAGCAGTACTTC. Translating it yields CASSPRTGIHEQYF.